This T cell receptor beta chain was recovered during a study of T cells after yellow fever vaccination. Across the whole study: Those fractions that held only low numbers of cells were prepared using the SMART-Seq v4 Ultra Low Input RNA kit.

In TCRdb, the 5' RACE reads were re-called with MiXCR into one record per CDR3 protein. The sample lists 450,000 to 550,000 distinct CDR3 sequences, 21% occurring once. This CDR3 is 14 amino acids long. The germline V and J ends were trimmed by 5 bases and 1 base, with 11 bases remaining between them. The germline CDR1 and CDR2 sequences are SGHVS and FQNEAQ. As regards this clonotype: Its antigen is unidentified.

General study results and limits: A weaker but faster secondary response was observed, peaking on day 5 versus 15. Most primary-vaccination clones recurred post-booster (more than 95% CD4, roughly 90% CD8).

V gene TRBV7-8 combines with J gene TRBJ1-1; no definite D call. The clonotype originates from a man aged 18 to 29 who received the YFV17D yellow fever vaccine. Material: PBMCs, obtained more than 20 days after the first yellow fever vaccination. The CDR3 is CASSLLRWNTEAFF. The CDR3 DNA sequence: TGTGCCAGCAGCCTGTTGAGGTGGAACACTGAAGCTTTCTTT.